These 14 T cell receptor beta chains share one sample of origin, sequenced in a study of blood T cells in healthy people across ages. Primers used in a second PCR of roughly 6 to 12 cycles were a sample-barcoded 5' primer and a J-beta primer mix. TCRdb re-derived calls from the 5' RACE reads in MiXCR, one entry per CDR3 protein. The sample records around 1.1 million distinct CDR3 sequences, 35% to 45% being singletons. Sequencing was carried out using blood. The receptors here all came from a man younger than 35 in good health.

The chain combines TRBV5-1 with TRBJ2-1; the match to TRBD1 covers 10 bases. Germline V gene data show CDR1 as SGHRS and CDR2 as YFSETQ. The CDR3 runs to 14 residues. V lost 4 bases, J lost 9 bases, and 7 bases stayed unmatched. In DNA, the CDR3 is TGCGCCAGCAGCCTGAGGGACAGGGGACCTGAGCAGTTCTTC. This codes for CASSLRDRGPEQFF.

The chain links TRBV20-1 to TRBJ2-7; 12 bases align to TRBD2. CDR3 length: 14 residues. The V segment lost 5 bases and the J segment 6 bases; nucleotides outside the gene matches: 8. Per the germline V gene, CDR1 is DFQATT and CDR2 is SNEGSKA (reference sequence). The CDR3 is CSAPGLAGTGEQYF. The CDR3 DNA follows: TGCAGTGCTCCCGGACTAGCGGGGACGGGCGAGCAGTACTTC.

V is TRBV7-2 and J is TRBJ1-2; no reliable D call. CDR3 length: 13 residues. With 1 base removed from V and 5 bases from J, the gap between germline ends came to 8 bases. The germline gives CDR1 SGHTA, CDR2 FQGNSA. The CDR3 region is CASSLDYGYGYTF. CDR3 sequence (DNA): TGTGCCAGCAGCTTAGATTACGGGTATGGCTACACCTTC.

J is TRBJ2-5 and V is TRBV29-1, with 8 positions matching TRBD1. The CDR3 length is 15 residues. CDR1 is SQVTM, CDR2 ANQGSEA, per germline. V was pared by 0 bases and J by 2 bases, with 5 bases of the junction left unmatched. The DNA of the CDR3 is TGCAGCGTTGAAGATCAGAACAGGGGGCAAGAGACCCAGTACTTC. The encoded protein is CSVEDQNRGQETQYF.

This clonotype was observed a single time. The junction departs from the called germline gene at one end, perhaps through a read error. The gene calls are TRBV9 and TRBJ2-7; D is perhaps TRBD2 (6 bases). Germline V gives CDR1 SGDLS, CDR2 YYNGEE. The CDR3 totals 15 residues. CDR3 sequence (DNA): TGTGCCAGCAGCTCAGAGGACTATGGGTCCTGCGAGCAGTACTTC. It is translated as CASSSEDYGSCEQYF.

The sample holds a few counts of this clonotype. The chain couples TRBV2 to TRBJ2-3, with unresolved D. The CDR3 has 10 amino acids. V shed 7 bases and J shed 3 bases, with 2 bases lying between them. CDR1 is SNHLY and CDR2 is FYNNEI in the germline V gene. This CDR3 is CASITDTQYF. The CDR3, as DNA: TGTGCCAGCATAACAGATACGCAGTATTTT.

The J gene is TRBJ1-1, the V gene TRBV25-1; 7 bases align to TRBD1. The trim removed 3 bases at V and 5 bases at J, leaving 9 bases unmatched. CDR3 length equals 15 residues. CDR1 MGHDK and CDR2 SYGVNS come from the germline V gene. CDR3 residues: CASSDPQTGETEAFF. CDR3 bases: TGTGCCAGCAGTGACCCCCAAACAGGGGAGACTGAAGCTTTCTTT.

The chain carries TRBV9 and TRBJ2-3; 7 bases align to TRBD1. V gave up 4 bases and J gave up 6 bases; unmatched junction bases: 11. CDR3 length: 15 amino acids. Germline lookup yields CDR1 SGDLS and CDR2 YYNGEE. CDR3 in amino acids: CASSIQTGLKDTQYF. In DNA form, the CDR3 reads TGTGCCAGCAGCATTCAGACAGGGTTGAAGGATACGCAGTATTTT.

The rearrangement joins TRBV7-6 to TRBJ2-4; no reliable D call. The tail of the sequence fits TRBJ2-5 better, so the J call may be wrong. CDR1 and CDR2 (germline): SGHVS, FNYEAQ. This CDR3 comprises 14 residues. The CDR3 protein is CASTHCGGTETQYF. The CDR3 coding sequence is TGTGCCAGCACCCATTGCGGCGGAACAGAGACCCAGTACTTC.

V and J are TRBV20-1 and TRBJ2-5, with TRBD2 matching over 7 bases. CDR3 size: 14 residues. The V gene end was trimmed by 0 bases and the J gene end by 3 bases; junction bases not matched to a gene: 4. Germline V gene sequence: CDR1 DFQATT, CDR2 SNEGSKA (reference sequence). For the CDR3, the DNA is TGCAGTGCTAGAGATGGGGGGGTAAAAGAGACCCAGTACTTC. Its translation: CSARDGGVKETQYF.

The rearrangement uses TRBV4-1 and TRBJ1-6; the match to TRBD1 covers 8 bases. Germline CDR1 MGHRA, CDR2 YSYEKL. This CDR3 is built from 16 residues. V lost 4 bases, J lost 5 bases, and 7 bases stayed unmatched. CDR3 loop: CASSPFKDRDNSPLHF. The CDR3 region has the DNA TGCGCCAGCAGCCCCTTTAAGGACAGGGATAATTCACCCCTCCACTTT.

There are many counts of this clonotype. This chain uses TRBV6-5 with TRBJ2-1; D not certain. V was cut by 4 bases and J by 5 bases, with 9 bases left in between. This CDR3 is 13 amino acids long. CDR1 and CDR2 (germline): MNHEY, SVGAGI. CDR3 sequence (DNA): TGTGCCAGCAGTTTGAGTCTTAACAATGAGCAGTTCTTC. Its protein is CASSLSLNNEQFF.

J is TRBJ1-1 and V is TRBV7-6, with unresolved D. V was trimmed by 2 bases and J by 4 bases, leaving 14 bases between them. Germline values: CDR1 SGHVS, CDR2 FNYEAQ. This CDR3 contains 15 residues. CDR3 sequence (DNA): TGTGCCAGCAGCTTATCGAAGGGTGGTGGCACTGAAGCTTTCTTT. This encodes CASSLSKGGGTEAFF.

The chain uses TRBV5-1 and TRBJ2-2; no clear D gene. Per germline, CDR1 SGHRS and CDR2 YFSETQ. This CDR3 spans 14 amino acids. The V end was cut by 1 base, the J end by 1 base, with 5 bases between. In nucleotides, the CDR3 is TGCGCCAGCAGCTTGAACCTGAACACCGGGGAGCTGTTTTTT. It specifies CASSLNLNTGELFF. The complete variable domain, with remaining parts taken from reference TRBV5-1 and TRBJ2-2, reads KAGVTQTPRYLIKTRGQQVTLSCSPISGHRSVSWYQQTPGQGLQFLFEYFSETQRNKGNFPGRFSGRQFSNSRSEMNVSTLELGDSALYLCASSLNLNTGELFFGEGSRLTVL.